Below, one T cell receptor (beta chain) is given with its context. Its antigen is currently unknown. Germline V gene sequence: CDR1 SNHLY, CDR2 FYNNEI. The CDR3 has 14 amino acids. V was clipped by 3 bases and J by 5 bases; unmatched bases: 4. Each CDR3 protein gets one entry after TCRdb re-called the reads with MiXCR. Here the sample spans around 900,000 distinct CDR3 sequences, approximately 30% being singletons. These data originate in a study of T cell repertoires in cytomegalovirus infection. Study-wide context: Public TCR beta signatures marked donors with CMV infection and the matching HLA.

Points from the study as a whole: Dominant in the ex vivo response were TCR beta clonotypes restricted by HLA-C and specific for CMV. CMV carriers having the relevant HLA were flagged by cumulative public TCR beta family frequency.

The rearrangement uses TRBV2 and TRBJ2-1; TRBD2 matches 7 bases. The TCR originated in a human donor in good health (CMV status not recorded). Some clones in this sample may be carry-over from other donors' samples. Source: cultured CD8+ T cells from PBMCs, taken from culture after CMV antigen stimulation. The CDR3 spells CASSDSGVNNEQFF. The DNA for the CDR3 is TGTGCCAGCAGTGACAGCGGGGTAAACAATGAGCAGTTCTTC.